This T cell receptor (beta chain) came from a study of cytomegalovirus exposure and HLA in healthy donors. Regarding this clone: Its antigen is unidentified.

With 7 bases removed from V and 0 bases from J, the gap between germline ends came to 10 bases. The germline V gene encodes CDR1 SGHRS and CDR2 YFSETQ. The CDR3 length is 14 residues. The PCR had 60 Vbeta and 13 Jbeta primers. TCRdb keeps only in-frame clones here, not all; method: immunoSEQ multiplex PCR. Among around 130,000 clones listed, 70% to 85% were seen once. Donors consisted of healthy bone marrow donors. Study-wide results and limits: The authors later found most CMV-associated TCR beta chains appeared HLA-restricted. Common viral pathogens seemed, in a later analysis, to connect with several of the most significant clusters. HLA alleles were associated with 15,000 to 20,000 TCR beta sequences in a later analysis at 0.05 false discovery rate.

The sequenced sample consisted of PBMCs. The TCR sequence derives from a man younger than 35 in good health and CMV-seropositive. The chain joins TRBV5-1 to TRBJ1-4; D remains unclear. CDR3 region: CASHSSPTNEKLFF. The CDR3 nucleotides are TGCGCCAGCCACTCTTCGCCAACTAATGAAAAACTGTTTTTT. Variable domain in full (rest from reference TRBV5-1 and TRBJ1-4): KAGVTQTPRYLIKTRGQQVTLSCSPISGHRSVSWYQQTPGQGLQFLFEYFSETQRNKGNFPGRFSGRQFSNSRSEMNVSTLELGDSALYLCASHSSPTNEKLFFGSGTQLSVL.